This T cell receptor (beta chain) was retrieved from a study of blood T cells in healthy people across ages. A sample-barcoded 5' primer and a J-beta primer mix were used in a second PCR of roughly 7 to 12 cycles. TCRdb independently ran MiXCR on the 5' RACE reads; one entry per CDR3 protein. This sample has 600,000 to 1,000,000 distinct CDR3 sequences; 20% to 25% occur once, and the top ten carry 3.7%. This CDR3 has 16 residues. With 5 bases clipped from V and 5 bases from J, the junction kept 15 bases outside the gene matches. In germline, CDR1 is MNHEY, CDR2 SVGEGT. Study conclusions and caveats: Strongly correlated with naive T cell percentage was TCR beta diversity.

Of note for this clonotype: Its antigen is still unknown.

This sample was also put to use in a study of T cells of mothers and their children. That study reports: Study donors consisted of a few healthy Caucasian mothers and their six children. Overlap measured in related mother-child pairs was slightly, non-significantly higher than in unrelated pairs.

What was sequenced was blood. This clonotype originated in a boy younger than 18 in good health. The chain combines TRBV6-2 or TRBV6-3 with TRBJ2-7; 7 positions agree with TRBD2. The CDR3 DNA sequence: TGTGCCAGCAGTCTTCGGGGGGTAATCCCGCCGGACGAGCAGTACTTC. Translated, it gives CASSLRGVIPPDEQYF.